The table lists the clone carrying this TCR beta chain with a few counts. The data were taken from a study of blood T cell repertoires in COVID-19. Across the whole study: Acute and convalescent COVID-19 samples came from the United States, Italy and Spain.

Germline CDR1 and CDR2: MNHEY and SVGAGI. This CDR3 comprises 13 residues. Trimming stripped 6 bases from V and 6 bases from J, with 14 bases between. The table came from immunoSEQ multiplex PCR; TCRdb's copy has only in-frame clones and leaves some out. The sample has tens of thousands of clones; approximately 84% are singletons. The specimen sequenced was peripheral blood. This sequence originates from a man in his fifties or sixties with acute or convalescent COVID-19. The genes are TRBV6-5 and TRBJ1-1; D gene ambiguous. CDR3 in DNA: TGTGCCAGCAGCCGTCCGAGGTCCGCTGAAGCTTTCTTT. This gives the protein CASSRPRSAEAFF.